The sequence of this T cell receptor (beta chain) was determined in a study of T-cell reconstitution after alpha-beta-depleted transplantation in children (dated by TCRdb to the mid-2010s). Describing the broader study: Using TCR repertoire profiling, the study followed T-cell immune reconstitution in a quantitative way in children after TCRalphabeta/CD19-depleted allogeneic hematopoietic cell transplantation.

Library construction relied on PCR. The sample was run on an Illumina HiSeq 2500. To normalize quantification of the TCRbeta repertoire, the TCR libraries were built with molecular barcoding that relied on unique molecular identifiers. Through fastp at Q25 and MiXCR, TCRdb rebuilt clones from the public reads, retaining in-frame beta chains. Each entry merges the rows of one CDR3 protein and shows their most common DNA and genes. Across this sample there are roughly 190,000 distinct CDR3 sequences, with just over 14% seen only once. Around 13% of the sample is in the top ten clones. About this clonotype itself: This clone's antigen is unknown. The sample holds no much larger clone one base away, and base qualities are not on file.

Reading the germline V gene gives CDR1 SGHRS and CDR2 YFSETQ. From V the trimming removes 0 bases and from J it removes 8 bases, while the gene matches leave 16 bases of the junction unaccounted for. The cysteine opens and the phenylalanine closes a CDR3 of 19 amino acids. The kept DNA is CDR3 alone, 57 bases in frame from the first base. This TCR came from a human donor who donated a stem cell graft to a child with acute lymphoblastic leukemia. The chain links TRBV5-1 with TRBJ2-1; a stretch of 11 junction bases matches TRBD2. The input for sequencing was PBMCs from the stem cell graft donor, taken from the stem cell graft. The CDR3 protein: CASSLALAGGTSGSDEQFF. The DNA sequence follows: TGCGCCAGCAGCTTGGCCTTGGCAGGAGGGACTAGCGGTTCCGATGAGCAGTTCTTC.